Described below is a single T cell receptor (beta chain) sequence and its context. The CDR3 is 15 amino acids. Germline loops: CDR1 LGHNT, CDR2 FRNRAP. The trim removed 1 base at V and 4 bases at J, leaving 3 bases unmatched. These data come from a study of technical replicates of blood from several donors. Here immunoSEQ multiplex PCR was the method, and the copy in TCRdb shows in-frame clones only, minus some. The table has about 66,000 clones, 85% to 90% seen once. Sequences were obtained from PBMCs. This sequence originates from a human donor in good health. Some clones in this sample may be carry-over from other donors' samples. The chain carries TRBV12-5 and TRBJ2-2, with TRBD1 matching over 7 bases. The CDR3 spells CASGLATGITGELFF. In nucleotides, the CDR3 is TGTGCTAGTGGTTTGGCGACAGGGATCACCGGGGAGCTGTTTTTT.